A selection of T cell receptor beta chains follows, all from one sample in a study of blood T cells in healthy people across ages. TCRdb re-called the 5' RACE reads with MiXCR, one entry per CDR3 protein. Of some 1.4 million distinct CDR3 sequences listed, 35% to 45% are singletons. Sequencing was carried out using blood. The source is a woman younger than 30 in good health. Both conserved end residues are part of each CDR3. D genes are given only for firm matches. Clone sizes are given selectively: once, few, many, or a class where the clone is expanded.

>TRBV2|.|15|.|TRBJ1-5
CASSGWGVGNQPQHF
TGTGCCAGCAGTGGGTGGGGGGTAGGCAATCAGCCCCAGCATTTT
>TRBV6-1|TRBD2|15|.|TRBJ2-3
CASSGGLASTDTQYF
TGTGCCAGCAGTGGGGGACTAGCGAGCACAGATACGCAGTATTTT
>TRBV7-2|.|15|few|TRBJ1-4
CASSLAVVANEKLFF
TGTGCCAGCAGCTTGGCAGTGGTGGCTAATGAAAAACTGTTTTTT
>TRBV29-1|TRBD1|15|.|TRBJ2-7
CSGQDRADPYNEQYF
TGCAGCGGCCAAGACAGGGCGGATCCCTACAATGAGCAGTACTTC
>TRBV7-2|TRBD1|14|.|TRBJ1-5
CASSIKQGNQPQHF
TGTGCCAGCAGCATAAAACAGGGGAATCAGCCCCAGCATTTT
>TRBV7-8|TRBD1|14|.|TRBJ1-2
CASTGGRLNYGYTF
TGTGCCTCAACAGGGGGCCGGCTAAACTATGGCTACACCTTC
>TRBV12-3/TRBV12-4|.|18|.|TRBJ2-7
CASSPLFHRKSSSYEQYF
TGTGCCAGCAGCCCGCTTTTCCACAGGAAATCGAGCTCCTACGAGCAGTACTTC
>TRBV7-2|.|14|.|TRBJ2-7
CASSQQSAGYEQYF
TGTGCCAGCAGCCAGCAGTCCGCGGGATACGAGCAGTACTTC
>TRBV4-3|.|16|.|TRBJ2-3
CASSQGQTGPTDTQYF
TGCGCCAGCAGCCAAGGCCAGACAGGCCCCACAGATACGCAGTATTTT
>TRBV27|TRBD2|16|.|TRBJ2-5
CASSLTSVWVGETQYF
TGTGCCAGCAGTCTCACTAGCGTCTGGGTAGGAGAGACCCAGTACTTC
>TRBV29-1|.|11|.|TRBJ2-7
CSVARYNEQYF
TGCAGCGTTGCCCGCTACAATGAGCAGTACTTC
>TRBV6-1|.|13|.|TRBJ1-5
CASSAVGGQPQHF
TGTGCCAGCAGTGCCGTAGGCGGTCAGCCCCAGCATTTT
>TRBV10-3|.|16|.|TRBJ2-7
CAISPGAGDGAYEQYF
TGTGCCATCAGCCCAGGGGCGGGAGACGGGGCCTACGAGCAGTACTTC
>TRBV6-5|.|15|.|TRBJ2-1
CASSYGAASYNEQFF
TGTGCCAGCAGTTACGGTGCAGCCTCCTACAATGAGCAGTTCTTC
>TRBV20-1|.|15|.|TRBJ1-5
CSAGASTGFNQPQHF
TGCAGTGCTGGGGCCTCGACGGGATTCAATCAGCCCCAGCATTTT
>TRBV4-2|TRBD2|16|few|TRBJ2-7
CASSQAAAGGNYEQYF
TGTGCCAGCAGCCAAGCTGCCGCGGGGGGCAACTACGAGCAGTACTTC
>TRBV9|.|16|.|TRBJ2-5
CASSVARVPNGETQYF
TGTGCCAGCAGCGTAGCTAGGGTGCCCAACGGGGAGACCCAGTACTTC
>TRBV11-2|.|14|few|TRBJ2-1
CASSLPAGRAQQFF
TGTGCCAGCAGCTTACCCGCAGGGCGGGCCCAGCAGTTCTTC
>TRBV10-3|TRBD1|13|few|TRBJ1-1
CAISPTGVTEAFF
TGTGCCATCAGTCCTACAGGGGTGACTGAAGCTTTCTTT
>TRBV4-2|TRBD1|14|.|TRBJ1-1
CASSQATGAFEAFF
TGTGCCAGCAGCCAGGCGACAGGGGCGTTTGAAGCTTTCTTT
>TRBV5-1|.|15|.|TRBJ2-1
CASSLEVADYNEQFF
TGCGCCAGCAGCTTGGAAGTAGCGGATTACAATGAGCAGTTCTTC
>TRBV2|.|14|few|TRBJ2-7
CASRTGTGTTEQYF
TGTGCCAGCAGGACCGGGACTGGCACTACAGAGCAGTACTTC
>TRBV10-3|.|12|.|TRBJ2-5
CAISEFGREQYF
TGTGCCATCAGTGAGTTCGGCCGGGAGCAGTACTTC
>TRBV20-1|.|13|.|TRBJ2-7
CSAPDPTIYEQYF
TGCAGTGCTCCGGACCCTACCATCTACGAGCAGTACTTC
>TRBV5-1|TRBD2|16|.|TRBJ2-5
CASSLPPGLAYDEQYF
TGCGCCAGCAGCTTGCCCCCGGGACTAGCCTACGATGAGCAGTACTTC
>TRBV20-1|.|15|.|TRBJ2-7
CSAEEVVFGSYEQYF
TGCAGTGCAGAAGAGGTCGTTTTCGGGTCCTACGAGCAGTACTTC
>TRBV10-3|TRBD2|18|.|TRBJ2-5
CAISERVGEAGPGETQYF
TGTGCCATCAGTGAGCGAGTGGGGGAAGCGGGGCCCGGAGAGACCCAGTACTTC
>TRBV29-1|TRBD2|15|.|TRBJ2-5
CSVAGGGAIQETQYF
TGCAGCGTTGCGGGCGGGGGTGCCATCCAAGAGACCCAGTACTTC
>TRBV28|TRBD1|15|.|TRBJ1-5
CASSLSGTAYQPQHF
TGTGCCAGCAGTTTATCAGGGACAGCCTATCAGCCCCAGCATTTT
>TRBV4-1|.|16|.|TRBJ2-7
CASSQDHSNSYNEQYF
TGCGCCAGCAGCCAAGATCACTCGAACTCCTACAATGAGCAGTACTTC
>TRBV10-3|.|15|.|TRBJ1-1
CAAAPAFRVSTEAFF
TGTGCCGCAGCCCCAGCATTCAGGGTGAGCACTGAAGCTTTCTTT
>TRBV5-1|TRBD2|18|few|TRBJ2-1
CASSLAGLAGGSTDEQFF
TGCGCCAGCAGCTTGGCCGGACTAGCGGGAGGTAGTACGGATGAGCAGTTCTTC
>TRBV9|.|14|few|TRBJ2-1
CASSVEGNYNEQFF
TGTGCCAGCAGCGTAGAGGGTAACTACAATGAGCAGTTCTTC
>TRBV6-6|.|17|few|TRBJ2-1
CASSYPGGRGAYNEQFF
TGTGCCAGCAGTTACCCGGGGGGCAGGGGCGCTTACAATGAGCAGTTCTTC
>TRBV2|TRBD1|14|.|TRBJ1-4
CASIIGQGYEKLFF
TGTGCCAGCATCATAGGACAGGGGTACGAAAAACTGTTTTTT
>TRBV20-1|.|13|few|TRBJ2-1
CSAARRENNEQFF
TGCAGTGCTGCACGTAGGGAAAACAATGAGCAGTTCTTC
>TRBV29-1|TRBD2|14|.|TRBJ2-5
CSVEFSGLAALQYF
TGCAGCGTTGAATTTTCAGGGCTAGCGGCTTTACAGTACTTC
>TRBV28|.|16|.|TRBJ2-3
CASSLYLGAGTDTQYF
TGTGCCAGCAGTTTATACCTGGGGGCTGGCACAGATACGCAGTATTTT
>TRBV2|.|10|few|TRBJ2-7
CASSRPEQYF
TGTGCCAGCAGTCGCCCGGAGCAGTACTTC
>TRBV11-2|TRBD2|16|.|TRBJ2-1
CASSAQGLAGGEEQFF
TGTGCCAGCAGCGCCCAGGGACTAGCGGGGGGCGAAGAGCAGTTCTTC
>TRBV30|TRBD2|16|.|TRBJ2-5
CAWSAGTSGSQETQYF
TGTGCCTGGAGTGCAGGGACTAGCGGATCACAAGAGACCCAGTACTTC